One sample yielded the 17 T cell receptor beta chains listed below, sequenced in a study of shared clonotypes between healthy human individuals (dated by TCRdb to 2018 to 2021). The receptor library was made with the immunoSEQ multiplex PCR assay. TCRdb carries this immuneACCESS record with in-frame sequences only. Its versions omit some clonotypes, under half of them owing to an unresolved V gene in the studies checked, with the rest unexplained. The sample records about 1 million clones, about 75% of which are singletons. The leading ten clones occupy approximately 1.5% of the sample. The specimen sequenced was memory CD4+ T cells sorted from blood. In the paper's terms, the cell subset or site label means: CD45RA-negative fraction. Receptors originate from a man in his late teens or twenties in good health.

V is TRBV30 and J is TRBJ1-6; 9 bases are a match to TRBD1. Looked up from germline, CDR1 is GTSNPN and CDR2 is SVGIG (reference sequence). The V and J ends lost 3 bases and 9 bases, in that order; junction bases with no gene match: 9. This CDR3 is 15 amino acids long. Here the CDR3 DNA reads TGTGCCTGGAGGGATCGGACAGGGGATGCTTCACCCCTCCACTTT. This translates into CAWRDRTGDASPLHF.

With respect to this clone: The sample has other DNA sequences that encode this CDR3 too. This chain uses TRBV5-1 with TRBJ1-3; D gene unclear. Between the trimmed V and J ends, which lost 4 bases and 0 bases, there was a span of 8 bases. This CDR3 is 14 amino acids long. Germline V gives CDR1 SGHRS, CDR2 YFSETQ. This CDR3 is CASSGGGSGNTIYF. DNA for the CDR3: TGCGCCAGCAGCGGCGGTGGCTCTGGAAACACCATATATTTT.

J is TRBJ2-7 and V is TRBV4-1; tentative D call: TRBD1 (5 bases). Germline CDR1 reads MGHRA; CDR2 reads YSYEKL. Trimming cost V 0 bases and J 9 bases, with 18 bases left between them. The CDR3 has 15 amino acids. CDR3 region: CASSQDRQGSMWQYF. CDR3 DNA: TGCGCCAGCAGCCAAGATCGGCAGGGCAGCATGTGGCAGTACTTC.

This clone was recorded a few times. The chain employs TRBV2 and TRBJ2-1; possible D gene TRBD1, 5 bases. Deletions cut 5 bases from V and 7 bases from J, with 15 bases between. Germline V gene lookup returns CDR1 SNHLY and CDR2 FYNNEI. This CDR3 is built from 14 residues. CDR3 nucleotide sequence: TGTGCCAGCAGTCCGCCGGGCAAGGGGAATGAGCAGTTCTTC. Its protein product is CASSPPGKGNEQFF.

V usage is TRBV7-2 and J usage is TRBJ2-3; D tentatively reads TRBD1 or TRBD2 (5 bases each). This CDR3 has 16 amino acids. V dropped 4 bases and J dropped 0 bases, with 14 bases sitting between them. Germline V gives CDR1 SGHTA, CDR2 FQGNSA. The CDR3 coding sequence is TGTGCCAGCAGCTCCCGGGACCGCCTAAGCACAGATACGCAGTATTTT. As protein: CASSSRDRLSTDTQYF.

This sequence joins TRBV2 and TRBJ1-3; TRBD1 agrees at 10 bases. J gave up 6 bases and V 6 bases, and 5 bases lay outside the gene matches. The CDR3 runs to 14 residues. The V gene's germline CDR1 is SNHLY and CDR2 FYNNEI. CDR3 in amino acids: CASSRDRGENTIYF. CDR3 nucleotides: TGTGCCAGCAGCCGGGACAGGGGTGAAAACACCATATATTTT. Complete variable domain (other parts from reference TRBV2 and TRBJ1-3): EPEVTQTPSHQVTQMGQEVILRCVPISNHLYFYWYRQILGQKVEFLVSFYNNEISEKSEIFDDQFSVERPDGSNFTLKIRSTKLEDSAMYFCASSRDRGENTIYFGEGSWLTVV.

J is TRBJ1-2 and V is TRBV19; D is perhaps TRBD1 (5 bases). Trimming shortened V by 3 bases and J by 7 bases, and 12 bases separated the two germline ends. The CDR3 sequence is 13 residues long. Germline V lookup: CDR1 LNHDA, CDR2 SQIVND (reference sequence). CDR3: CASSMGGSGGYTF. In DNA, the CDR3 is TGTGCCAGTAGTATGGGGGGGAGCGGTGGCTACACCTTC.

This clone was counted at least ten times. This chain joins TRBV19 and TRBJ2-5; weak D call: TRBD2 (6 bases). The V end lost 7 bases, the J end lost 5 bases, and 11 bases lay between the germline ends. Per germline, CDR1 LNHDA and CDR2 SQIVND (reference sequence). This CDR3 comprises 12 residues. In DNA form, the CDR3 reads TGTGCCAGTAAGTCGGGAGATGAGACCCAGTACTTC. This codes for CASKSGDETQYF. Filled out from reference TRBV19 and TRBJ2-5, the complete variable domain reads DGGITQSPKYLFRKEGQNVTLSCEQNLNHDAMYWYRQDPGQGLRLIYYSQIVNDFQKGDIAEGYSVSREKKESFPLTVTSAQKNPTAFYLCASKSGDETQYFGPGTRLLVL.

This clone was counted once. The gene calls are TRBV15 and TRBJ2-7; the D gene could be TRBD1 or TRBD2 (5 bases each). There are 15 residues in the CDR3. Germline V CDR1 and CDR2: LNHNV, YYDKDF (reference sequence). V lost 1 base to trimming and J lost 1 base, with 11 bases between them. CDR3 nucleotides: TGTGCCACCAGCAGAGCCGGGACCAAATCCTACGAGCAGTACTTC. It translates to CATSRAGTKSYEQYF.

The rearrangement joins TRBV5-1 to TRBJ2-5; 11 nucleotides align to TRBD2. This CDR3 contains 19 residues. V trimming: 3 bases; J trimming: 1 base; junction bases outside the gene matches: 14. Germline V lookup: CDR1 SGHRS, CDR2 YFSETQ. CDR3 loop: CASSSSGSGRARVQETQYF. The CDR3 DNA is TGCGCCAGCAGCTCCTCTGGTAGCGGGAGGGCCCGGGTCCAAGAGACCCAGTACTTC. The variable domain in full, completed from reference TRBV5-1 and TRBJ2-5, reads KAGVTQTPRYLIKTRGQQVTLSCSPISGHRSVSWYQQTPGQGLQFLFEYFSETQRNKGNFPGRFSGRQFSNSRSEMNVSTLELGDSALYLCASSSSGSGRARVQETQYFGPGTRLLVL.

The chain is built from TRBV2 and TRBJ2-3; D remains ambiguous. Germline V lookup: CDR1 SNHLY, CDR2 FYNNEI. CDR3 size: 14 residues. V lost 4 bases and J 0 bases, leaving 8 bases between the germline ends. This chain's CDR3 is CASSGIDSTDTQYF. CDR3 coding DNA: TGTGCCAGCAGTGGTATCGACAGCACAGATACGCAGTATTTT.

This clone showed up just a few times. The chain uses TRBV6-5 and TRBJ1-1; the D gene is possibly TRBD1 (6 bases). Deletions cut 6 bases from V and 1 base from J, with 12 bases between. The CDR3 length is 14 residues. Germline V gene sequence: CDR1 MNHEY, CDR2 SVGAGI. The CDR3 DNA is TGTGCCAGCAGAAACCCGGGACAGAACACTGAAGCTTTCTTT. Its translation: CASRNPGQNTEAFF.

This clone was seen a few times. The CDR3 here is CASSPGTGGSETQYF. The DNA of the CDR3 is TGCGCCAGCAGCCCCGGGACAGGGGGTTCGGAGACCCAGTACTTC. The rearrangement links TRBV5-1 to TRBJ2-5; 11 nucleotides agree with TRBD1. This CDR3 is 15 amino acids long. V was clipped by 4 bases and J by 5 bases; unmatched bases: 7. Germline V gene sequence: CDR1 SGHRS, CDR2 YFSETQ.

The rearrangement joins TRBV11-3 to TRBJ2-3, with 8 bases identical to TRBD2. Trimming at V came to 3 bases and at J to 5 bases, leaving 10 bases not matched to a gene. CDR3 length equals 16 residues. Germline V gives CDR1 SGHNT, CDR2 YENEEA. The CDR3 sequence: CASSFGGAGAGDTQYF. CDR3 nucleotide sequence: TGTGCCAGCAGCTTTGGGGGAGCGGGAGCCGGAGATACGCAGTATTTT.

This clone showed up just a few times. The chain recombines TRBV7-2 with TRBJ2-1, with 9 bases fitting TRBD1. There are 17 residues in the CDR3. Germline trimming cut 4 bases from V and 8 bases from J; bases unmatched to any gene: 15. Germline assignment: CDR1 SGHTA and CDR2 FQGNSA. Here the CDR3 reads CASSSPTLRTGVDEQFF. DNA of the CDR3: TGTGCCAGCAGCTCGCCAACCCTAAGGACAGGGGTCGATGAGCAGTTCTTC.

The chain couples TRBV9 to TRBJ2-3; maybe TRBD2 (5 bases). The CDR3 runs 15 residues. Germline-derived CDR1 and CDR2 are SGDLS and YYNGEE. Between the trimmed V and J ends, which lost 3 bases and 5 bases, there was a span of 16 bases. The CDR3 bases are TGTGCCAGCAGCGCTGGAGGAGTTTCTGGAGATACGCAGTATTTT. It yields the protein CASSAGGVSGDTQYF.

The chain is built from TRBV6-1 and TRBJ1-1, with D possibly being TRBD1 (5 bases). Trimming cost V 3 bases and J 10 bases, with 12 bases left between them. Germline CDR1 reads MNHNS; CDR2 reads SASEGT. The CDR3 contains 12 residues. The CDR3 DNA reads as TGTGCCAGCAGTGAGGGACCGAGTCCAGCTTTCTTT. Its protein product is CASSEGPSPAFF.